A single sample is the source of the 30 T cell receptor beta chains below, sequenced in a study of OX40 agonist ivuxolimab in advanced cancers. The assay was immunoSEQ multiplex PCR, and TCRdb's table has in-frame clones only and misses some. Of approximately 15,000 clones listed, 90% to 95% are singletons. Sequencing used CD4+ or CD8+ T cells sorted from blood, obtained in a trial of the OX40 agonist ivuxolimab. The receptors originated from an adult with an advanced solid tumor such as melanoma, head and neck, liver or kidney cancer.

A few counts support this clone. The rearrangement uses TRBV5-6 and TRBJ1-1; TRBD1 aligns across 8 bases. Per the germline V gene, CDR1 is SGHDT and CDR2 is YYEEEE. The length of the CDR3 is 14 residues. Losses at the gene ends were 0 bases for V and 5 bases for J; bases not matched to a gene: 3. The CDR3, as DNA: TGTGCCAGCAGCTTGGGGACAGGGACGACTGAAGCTTTCTTT. Its translation is CASSLGTGTTEAFF.

The chain joins TRBV11-2 to TRBJ1-4; tentative D call: TRBD1 (6 bases). The ends were cut back, 5 bases at V and 8 bases at J, with 21 bases in the middle. CDR3 size: 16 residues. CDR1 and CDR2 (germline): SGHAT, FQNNGV. The CDR3 DNA reads as TGTGCCAGCAGCCCCCCTCCAGGGGCTGAGGAGGAAAAACTGTTTTTT. Translation: CASSPPPGAEEEKLFF. Full variable domain (outside the CDR3, taken from reference TRBV11-2 and TRBJ1-4): EAGVAQSPRYKIIEKRQSVAFWCNPISGHATLYWYQQILGQGPKLLIQFQNNGVVDDSQLPKDRFSAERLKGVDSTLKIQPAKLEDSAVYLCASSPPPGAEEEKLFFGSGTQLSVL.

The chain links TRBV11-3 to TRBJ2-1; possibly TRBD2 for D (5 bases). Trimming removed 5 bases from V and 6 bases from J, with 11 bases in between. This CDR3 contains 13 residues. Germline V lookup: CDR1 SGHNT, CDR2 YENEEA. The CDR3 sequence: CASSQWAGNEQFF. In DNA, the CDR3 is TGTGCCAGCAGCCAGTGGGCGGGCAATGAGCAGTTCTTC.

V and J are TRBV5-1 and TRBJ2-3; 7 nucleotides agree with TRBD2. Trimming removed 0 bases from V and 0 bases from J; junction bases left unmatched: 13. This CDR3 is 19 amino acids long. Germline CDR1 and CDR2: SGHRS and YFSETQ. The CDR3 bases are TGCGCCAGCAGCTTGGCGAGAGCGGGGATTACCTTTAGCACAGATACGCAGTATTTT. Protein sequence: CASSLARAGITFSTDTQYF.

The J gene is TRBJ1-5, the V gene TRBV6-6; D may be TRBD1 (5 bases). This CDR3 has 13 amino acids. Germline CDR1 MNHNY, CDR2 SVGAGI (reference sequence). V was shortened by 2 bases and J by 4 bases, with 6 bases between the two germline ends. The CDR3 sequence is CASSYEGNQPQHF. The DNA of the CDR3 is TGTGCCAGCAGTTACGAGGGGAATCAGCCCCAGCATTTT.

Comment on this clone: At one end the junction does not follow the germline gene, possibly because of a read error. The chain recombines TRBV6-6 with TRBJ1-4, with no clear D. The CDR3 spans 11 residues. Germline CDR1 MNHNY, CDR2 SVGAGI (reference sequence). The CDR3, as DNA: TGTGCCAGCAGTTCTAAGGAAAAACTGTTTTTT. Protein product: CASSSKEKLFF.

This rearrangement joins TRBV4-1 to TRBJ2-1; 9 bases align to TRBD2. CDR1 and CDR2 from the germline V gene are MGHRA and YSYEKL. V shed 0 bases and J 7 bases; nucleotides not matched to a gene: 7. The CDR3 loop spans 16 amino acids. The CDR3 DNA reads TGCGCCAGCAGCCAAGAACCAGCGGGAGGAGGAAATGAGCAGTTCTTC. This sequence encodes CASSQEPAGGGNEQFF.

The V gene is TRBV29-1, the J gene TRBJ2-1; D call uncertain. With 4 bases removed from V and 4 bases from J, the gap between germline ends came to 5 bases. This CDR3 region has 11 residues. Germline V gene sequence: CDR1 SQVTM, CDR2 ANQGSEA. Here the CDR3 reads CSVVYYNEQFF. The DNA for the CDR3 is TGCAGCGTTGTCTATTACAATGAGCAGTTCTTC.

This clone appeared a single time. V gene TRBV27 combines with J gene TRBJ2-3; D is unresolved. The CDR3 loop spans 16 amino acids. V gave up 4 bases and J gave up 3 bases, with 17 bases separating them. From germline, CDR1 is MNHEY and CDR2 SMNVEV (reference sequence). Written as DNA, the CDR3 is TGTGCCAGCAGTTCCAGGACGTCCCGCCCGACAGATACGCAGTATTTT. The encoded protein is CASSSRTSRPTDTQYF.

The CDR3: CASSALAGGPYEQYF. In nucleotides, the CDR3 is TGTGCCAGTAGTGCTCTAGCGGGAGGGCCCTACGAGCAGTACTTC. V is TRBV19 and J is TRBJ2-5; 12 bases agree with TRBD2. TRBJ2-7 explains the end of the DNA better; the J call may be wrong. Germline CDR1 reads LNHDA; CDR2 reads SQIVND (reference sequence). This CDR3 has 15 residues.

The chain couples TRBV6-1 to TRBJ2-7, with D unclear. The CDR3 totals 11 residues. Trimming left V 3 bases short and J 3 bases short, with 3 bases between. Germline loops: CDR1 MNHNS, CDR2 SASEGT. The CDR3: CASSENYEQYF. The CDR3, as DNA: TGTGCCAGCAGTGAGAACTACGAGCAGTACTTC.

This chain connects TRBV15 to TRBJ2-7, with 10 bases fitting TRBD1. The CDR3 is made up of 15 amino acids. V gave up 3 bases and J gave up 5 bases; unmatched junction bases: 7. Germline V lookup: CDR1 LNHNV, CDR2 YYDKDF (reference sequence). The CDR3 DNA is TGTGCCACCAGCAGGGACCGACAGGGGGCCAACGAGCAGTACTTC. It specifies CATSRDRQGANEQYF. Supplemented by reference TRBV15 and TRBJ2-7, the full variable domain reads DAMVIQNPRYQVTQFGKPVTLSCSQTLNHNVMYWYQQKSSQAPKLLFHYYDKDFNNEADTPDNFQSRRPNTSFCFLDIRSPGLGDTAMYLCATSRDRQGANEQYFGPGTRLTVT.

The chain employs TRBV2 and TRBJ2-2; weak D call: TRBD2 (5 bases). Between the trimmed V and J ends, which lost 2 bases and 0 bases, there was a span of 10 bases. Germline lookup yields CDR1 SNHLY and CDR2 FYNNEI. The CDR3 totals 16 residues. The CDR3 region has the DNA TGTGCCAGCAGTGAACTCTCCGGGACGAACACCGGGGAGCTGTTTTTT. Amino acids: CASSELSGTNTGELFF.

The gene calls are TRBV7-6 and TRBJ2-5; 9 bases align to TRBD2. CDR1 and CDR2 from the germline V gene are SGHVS and FNYEAQ. This CDR3 comprises 14 residues. V shed 5 bases and J 4 bases; nucleotides not matched to a gene: 5. The CDR3 DNA reads TGTGCCAGCAGCCCGGGGACTAGCTTAGAGACCCAGTACTTC. It specifies CASSPGTSLETQYF. The variable domain in full, completed from reference TRBV7-6 and TRBJ2-5, reads GAGVSQSPRYKVTKRGQDVALRCDPISGHVSLYWYRQALGQGPEFLTYFNYEAQQDKSGLPNDRFSAERPEGSISTLTIQRTEQRDSAMYRCASSPGTSLETQYFGPGTRLLVL.

In DNA form, the CDR3 reads TGTGCCAGCAGCTTAGTTACTAGCGACACAGATACGCAGTATTTT. This sequence encodes CASSLVTSDTDTQYF. The chain employs TRBV7-8 and TRBJ2-3; 7 bases match TRBD2. The CDR3 contains 15 residues. Unmatched junction bases numbered 3, after V lost 1 base and J lost 2 bases. CDR1 SGHVS and CDR2 FQNEAQ come from the germline V gene.

The CDR3 DNA follows: TGTGCCAGCAGCTTACCGTTGGGGGGTAGGGAGACCCAGTACTTC. Its translation is CASSLPLGGRETQYF. This rearrangement joins TRBV11-2 to TRBJ2-5; D may be TRBD2 (6 bases). The V end lost 2 bases, the J end lost 5 bases, and 15 bases lay between the germline ends. The germline gives CDR1 SGHAT, CDR2 FQNNGV. CDR3 length: 15 residues.

The genes are TRBV6-4 and TRBJ1-5; TRBD1 aligns across 9 bases. Trimming took 7 bases from V and 7 from J; bases not matched to a gene: 14. CDR1 and CDR2 from the germline V gene are MRHNA and SNTAGT. The CDR3 runs 16 residues. The CDR3 coding sequence is TGTGCCAGCAACTCCCGCGGGACAGGGTCGAGACAGCCCCAGCATTTT. It translates to CASNSRGTGSRQPQHF.

The chain carries TRBV28 and TRBJ1-5, with TRBD1 as a possible D gene (6 bases). Looked up from germline, CDR1 is MDHEN and CDR2 is SYDVKM. The CDR3 contains 15 residues. The ends were cut back, 3 bases at V and 11 bases at J, with 20 bases in the middle. CDR3 sequence reads: CASSFRDTQRIAQHF. Written as DNA, the CDR3 is TGTGCCAGCAGTTTCCGGGACACCCAACGAATAGCCCAGCATTTT. The full variable domain, with the rest looked up from reference TRBV28 and TRBJ1-5, is DVKVTQSSRYLVKRTGEKVFLECVQDMDHENMFWYRQDPGLGLRLIYFSYDVKMKEKGDIPEGYSVSREKKERFSLILESASTNQTSMYLCASSFRDTQRIAQHFGDGTRLSIL.

The J gene is TRBJ2-5, the V gene TRBV4-1, with D unclear. TRBJ2-7 explains the end of the DNA better; the J call may be wrong. CDR3 length equals 14 residues. Germline CDR1 is MGHRA and CDR2 is YSYEKL. The CDR3, as DNA: TGCGCCAGCAGCCAAGATTGGTCCAGATACGAGCAGTACTTC. Protein product: CASSQDWSRYEQYF.

This clone was recorded a few times. V and J are TRBV14 and TRBJ2-4; perhaps TRBD1 as D (5 bases). Germline V gives CDR1 SGHDN, CDR2 FVKESK. There are 15 residues in the CDR3. Trimming took 2 bases from V and 0 from J, leaving 8 bases between them. The CDR3 reads CASSQQGLAKNIQYF. For the CDR3, the DNA is TGTGCCAGCAGCCAACAGGGTCTAGCCAAAAACATTCAGTACTTC.

The chain is built from TRBV7-8 and TRBJ2-3, with a weak D call TRBD2 (7 bases). With 0 bases removed from V and 5 bases from J, the gap between germline ends came to 15 bases. The CDR3 runs to 16 residues. Germline CDR1 is SGHVS and CDR2 is FQNEAQ. CDR3 in DNA: TGTGCCAGCAGCTTAGCGGGGGGGCCCGAAGGAGATACGCAGTATTTT. It codes for CASSLAGGPEGDTQYF.

This clone has just one count. V usage is TRBV19 and J usage is TRBJ2-5, with D possibly matching TRBD2 (6 bases). The J call may be incorrect, as the DNA end agrees better with TRBJ2-7. Germline CDR1 is LNHDA and CDR2 is SQIVND (reference sequence). The CDR3 covers 13 residues. In nucleotides, the CDR3 is TGTGCCAGTAGTGCGGGATACCCCTACGAGCAGTACTTC. The encoded protein is CASSAGYPYEQYF.

The CDR3 nucleotides read TGTGCCAGCAGTGAAAGATACATGGACACTGAAGCTTTCTTT. Its translation: CASSERYMDTEAFF. This chain joins TRBV6-1 and TRBJ1-1; the D is unclear. Trimming left V 2 bases short and J 3 bases short, with 10 bases between. Per germline, CDR1 MNHNS and CDR2 SASEGT. CDR3 length equals 14 residues.

The J gene is TRBJ2-7, the V gene TRBV12-5; D may correspond to TRBD1 or TRBD2 (6 bases each). Germline V gives CDR1 LGHNT, CDR2 FRNRAP. CDR3 length equals 16 residues. V was pared by 0 bases and J by 1 base, with 13 bases between. The CDR3 is CASGLVRGLISYEQYF. The CDR3 DNA follows: TGTGCTAGTGGTTTGGTACGGGGGCTGATTTCCTACGAGCAGTACTTC.

The rearrangement uses TRBV25-1 and TRBJ2-7; the match to TRBD2 covers 7 bases. Germline V gives CDR1 MGHDK, CDR2 SYGVNS. The CDR3 has 16 residues. V dropped 0 bases and J dropped 0; count of bases not matched to a gene: 5. The CDR3 DNA reads TGTGCCAGCAGTGAATATGCCGGCGGGAGCTCCTACGAGCAGTACTTC. Amino acid sequence: CASSEYAGGSSYEQYF.

V and J are TRBV10-3 and TRBJ2-7; TRBD1 aligns across 10 bases. The junction had 4 bases not matched to a gene; V was cut back by 3 bases and J by 2 bases. The CDR3 extends over 15 amino acids. Germline CDR1 ENHRY, CDR2 SYGVKD. The CDR3, as DNA: TGTGCCATCAGTGACGGGGACAGGGGTACCTACGAGCAGTACTTC. Its protein product is CAISDGDRGTYEQYF.

This clone occurred once. The chain's CDR3 is CASSQIPTGLENTIYF. DNA for the CDR3: TGCGCCAGCAGTCAAATTCCGACGGGGCTCGAAAACACCATATATTTT. The chain couples TRBV23-1 to TRBJ1-3, with D perhaps TRBD1 (5 bases). TRBV23-1 is filed as an ORF, its function uncertain. The CDR3 contains 16 residues. V was trimmed by 2 bases and J by 6 bases, leaving 17 bases between them.

For the CDR3, the DNA is TGTGCCAGCAGTTTAGGGGGGAGCTCCTACAATGAGCAGTTCTTC. This codes for CASSLGGSSYNEQFF. The chain carries TRBV27 and TRBJ2-1, with D possibly being TRBD2 (6 bases). CDR1 and CDR2 from the germline V gene are MNHEY and SMNVEV (reference sequence). This CDR3 is 15 amino acids long. Deletions cut 2 bases from V and 0 bases from J, with 8 bases between.

The chain employs TRBV6-5 and TRBJ2-1; TRBD1 matches 8 bases. The CDR3 is 15 amino acids. V was pared by 6 bases and J by 3 bases, with 7 bases of the junction left unmatched. Germline V gives CDR1 MNHEY, CDR2 SVGAGI. Written as DNA, the CDR3 is TGTGCCAGCAGCGCCCGGACAGGGCTCTACAATGAGCAGTTCTTC. This sequence encodes CASSARTGLYNEQFF.

J is TRBJ2-1 and V is TRBV30, with 7 bases that match TRBD2. Trimming removed 5 bases from V and 7 bases from J; junction bases left unmatched: 2. The CDR3 consists of 11 residues. Per the germline V gene, CDR1 is GTSNPN and CDR2 is SVGIG (reference sequence). The chain's CDR3 is CAWGEGNEQFF. The CDR3 bases are TGTGCCTGGGGGGAGGGAAATGAGCAGTTCTTC.